A single T cell receptor beta chain is shown here with its context. Its antigen is as yet unknown. Unique molecular identifiers had been added to the TCR beta cDNA libraries. TCRdb ran MiXCR on the PCR reads and lists one entry per CDR3 protein. The sample records over 150,000 distinct CDR3 sequences, over 25% being singletons. The data stem from a study of post-analysis software for immune sequencing data. Notes on the study in general: A few TRBV segments appeared more often in patients than in controls, and TRBV5-6, TRBV5-1 and TRBV20-1 were among these. Those samples that were prepared in the same batch co-clustered strongly by F measure. There was significantly lower normalized Chao1 diversity in multiple sclerosis patients than in controls.

The V end was cut by 0 bases, the J end by 8 bases, with 5 bases between. The CDR3 length is 12 residues. The V gene's germline CDR1 is LNHNV and CDR2 YYDKDF (reference sequence). The J gene is TRBJ2-1, the V gene TRBV15; D unresolved. Sequenced: blood. The sequence came from a girl between 5 and 17 years old with multiple sclerosis. This chain's CDR3 is CATSRDLHEQFF. CDR3 nucleotides: TGTGCCACCAGCAGAGATCTCCATGAGCAGTTCTTC.